The 25 T cell receptor beta chains below were found in one sample sequenced in a study of T cells in Graves' hyperthyroidism and ophthalmopathy (dated by TCRdb to 2018 to 2020). The library was generated by multiplex PCR. The run used an Illumina HiSeq 2000. The TCR beta CDR3 regions were amplified from RNA transcripts. The first round of RT-PCR for the TCR CDR3 was performed with the HTBI primer set and the Qiagen OneStep RT-PCR kit. TCRdb reprocessing: public reads trimmed at Q25 with fastp, clones called with MiXCR, in-frame beta chains kept. Each entry merges the rows of one CDR3 protein and shows their most common DNA and genes. Counted in this sample were roughly 740,000 distinct CDR3 sequences; 16% of them appeared once. Of the sample, roughly 8% is held by the ten largest clones. Sequenced material: blood. The receptors derive from a man younger than 35 with Graves' hyperthyroidism.

This clonotype showed up many times. The chain couples TRBV28 to TRBJ2-3, with TRBD1 matching over 7 bases. J was trimmed by 4 bases and V by 2 bases; bases with no gene match: 6. CDR1 is MDHEN, CDR2 SYDVKM, per germline. The CDR3 is made up of 15 amino acids. The CDR3, as DNA: TGTGCCAGCAGTTTAGACAAAACAGGGGCAGATACGCAGTATTTT. This gives the protein CASSLDKTGADTQYF. The variable domain in full, with the rest retrieved from reference TRBV28 and TRBJ2-3, is DVKVTQSSRYLVKRTGEKVFLECVQDMDHENMFWYRQDPGLGLRLIYFSYDVKMKEKGDIPEGYSVSREKKERFSLILESASTNQTSMYLCASSLDKTGADTQYFGPGTRLTVL.

This clonotype occurred many times. J is TRBJ2-5 and V is TRBV24-1; 9 bases fit TRBD2. CDR3 length equals 15 residues. The V gene's germline CDR1 is KGHDR and CDR2 SFDVKD. Germline trimming cut 4 bases from V and 4 bases from J; bases unmatched to any gene: 6. The CDR3 DNA reads TGTGCCACCAGTGACCTAGCGGGACGGGGAGAGACCCAGTACTTC. Translated: CATSDLAGRGETQYF.

This clonotype was seen many times. V usage is TRBV10-3 and J usage is TRBJ2-7, with D possibly being TRBD2 (6 bases). This CDR3 comprises 16 residues. CDR1 and CDR2 from the germline V gene are ENHRY and SYGVKD. Trimming stripped 5 bases from V and 2 bases from J, with 19 bases between. The CDR3 is CAISSPGATQTYEQYF. DNA of the CDR3: TGTGCCATCAGTAGCCCGGGAGCGACGCAGACCTACGAGCAGTACTTC.

This clonotype was detected ten times or more. The genes are TRBV30 and TRBJ1-1, with TRBD1 identical over 10 bases. The CDR3 totals 13 residues. The V and J ends lost 2 bases and 12 bases, in that order; junction bases with no gene match: 9. The V gene's germline CDR1 is GTSNPN and CDR2 SVGIG (reference sequence). For the CDR3, the DNA is TGTGCCTGGAGTTGGACAGGGGGGGTGCTGTCTTTCTTT. Amino acid sequence: CAWSWTGGVLSFF.

This clonotype was counted many times. This chain uses TRBV7-2 with TRBJ2-5; 7 nucleotides line up with TRBD2. The length of the CDR3 is 16 residues. V shed 1 base, J shed 5 bases, and the junction held 10 bases outside the gene matches. The germline V gene has CDR1 SGHTA and CDR2 FQGNSA. CDR3 protein: CASSLEWERGGETQYF. CDR3 sequence (DNA): TGTGCCAGCAGCTTAGAGTGGGAGCGCGGGGGTGAGACCCAGTACTTC.

Turning to this clonotype: One end of the junction is discordant with germline, which a read error may explain. The chain carries TRBV3-1 and TRBJ2-5; TRBD1 might be the D (5 bases). The CDR3 has 13 amino acids. Germline CDR1 reads LGHDT; CDR2 reads YNNKEL (reference sequence). The chain's CDR3 is CASNQPGQETQYF. The DNA of the CDR3 is TGTGCCAGCAACCAACCAGGGCAAGAGACCCAGTACTTC.

This clonotype was detected ten times or more. The V gene is TRBV28, the J gene TRBJ2-1; D may be TRBD2 (7 bases). Trimming removed 7 bases at V and 8 bases at J, with 21 bases between. Germline values: CDR1 MDHEN, CDR2 SYDVKM. The CDR3 totals 15 residues. CDR3 bases: TGTGCCAGCATGGAAAGCGGGAATGGGGGCTATGAGCAGTTCTTC. This translates into CASMESGNGGYEQFF.

This clonotype was picked up many times. This chain links TRBV7-3 with TRBJ2-1, with TRBD2 matching 7 bases. Germline lookup yields CDR1 SGHTA and CDR2 FQGTGA. The CDR3 contains 16 residues. Unmatched junction bases numbered 6, after V lost 2 bases and J lost 2 bases. The CDR3 coding sequence is TGTGCCAGCAGCTTAGCCGGGGGGAGAACCTACAATGAGCAGTTCTTC. Translated, it gives CASSLAGGRTYNEQFF.

This clonotype was observed at least ten times. The rearrangement links TRBV20-1 to TRBJ2-1; the match to TRBD2 covers 13 bases. CDR3 size: 15 residues. The J segment lost 7 bases and the V segment lost 6 bases, leaving 9 bases of the junction unmatched. Germline-derived CDR1 and CDR2 are DFQATT and SNEGSKA (reference sequence). The DNA of the CDR3 is TGCAGTGCCACACCCCCGACTAGCGGGAGGAATGAGCAGTTCTTC. This codes for CSATPPTSGRNEQFF.

The chain employs TRBV6-6 and TRBJ2-1, with D possibly matching TRBD2 (7 bases). CDR1 is MNHNY and CDR2 is SVGAGI in the germline V gene (reference sequence). This CDR3 has 19 amino acids. V shed 1 base and J shed 7 bases, with 26 bases lying between them. CDR3 DNA sequence: TGTGCCAGCAGTTACTACACAGGGCGCCGACTAGCTCTTGGGAATGAGCAGTTCTTC. Its protein product is CASSYYTGRRLALGNEQFF.

This clonotype came up a few times. The gene calls are TRBV4-1 and TRBJ2-2; TRBD1 aligns across 9 bases. The CDR3 totals 16 residues. Trimming removed 5 bases from V and 2 bases from J; junction bases left unmatched: 6. Germline CDR1 MGHRA, CDR2 YSYEKL. Here the CDR3 DNA reads TGCGCCAGCAGCATTCGGGGACAGGGTAACACCGGGGAGCTGTTTTTT. It specifies CASSIRGQGNTGELFF.

J is TRBJ2-3 and V is TRBV6-1, with D perhaps TRBD1 (5 bases). Trimming pared 2 bases from V and 2 bases from J, leaving 14 bases between. CDR1 and CDR2 (germline): MNHNS, SASEGT. The CDR3 spans 16 residues. The CDR3 DNA follows: TGTGCCAGCAGTGAACCGGCCAGGGCCAACACAGATACGCAGTATTTT. As protein: CASSEPARANTDTQYF.

This clonotype was recorded many times. This chain joins TRBV28 and TRBJ2-7, with 8 bases aligning to TRBD2. With V trimmed by 4 bases and J by 2 bases, 10 bases remained unmatched. The germline CDR1 and CDR2 sequences are MDHEN and SYDVKM. This CDR3 contains 16 residues. The CDR3 DNA reads TGTGCCAGCAGTTCCCCGGCCACTAGCGGACCCTACGAGCAGTACTTC. This codes for CASSSPATSGPYEQYF.

In this sample, this clonotype turned up once. The rearrangement joins TRBV19 to TRBJ2-7, with 13 bases that match TRBD2. Germline lookup yields CDR1 LNHDA and CDR2 SQIVND (reference sequence). V lost 1 base to trimming and J lost 3 bases; unmatched junction nucleotides: 0. This CDR3 has 15 amino acids. CDR3 loop: CASSIGLAGGYEQYF. The CDR3, as DNA: TGTGCCAGTAGTATAGGACTAGCGGGGGGCTACGAGCAGTACTTC.

This clonotype was observed at least ten times. The chain carries TRBV24-1 and TRBJ2-5, with 7 positions matching TRBD1. Germline-derived CDR1 and CDR2 are KGHDR and SFDVKD. Trimming took 3 bases from V and 5 from J; bases not matched to a gene: 11. This CDR3 has 16 amino acids. CDR3 in amino acids: CATSDPRDRDGETQYF. The CDR3 bases are TGTGCCACCAGTGATCCTAGAGACAGGGACGGCGAGACCCAGTACTTC.

This clonotype was observed many times. The V call is TRBV20-1, the J call TRBJ2-7; 7 bases align to TRBD1. Germline V gene lookup returns CDR1 DFQATT and CDR2 SNEGSKA (reference sequence). The CDR3 is 13 amino acids. V lost 4 bases, J lost 4 bases, and 7 bases stayed unmatched. The chain's CDR3 is CSATDRVPYEQYF. CDR3 sequence (DNA): TGCAGTGCTACCGACAGGGTTCCATACGAGCAGTACTTC.

This clonotype was picked up a small number of times. The chain combines TRBV24-1 with TRBJ1-5; 9 bases agree with TRBD1. Trimming removed 4 bases from V and 8 bases from J; junction bases left unmatched: 8. This CDR3 is 15 amino acids long. The germline V gene has CDR1 KGHDR and CDR2 SFDVKD. CDR3: CATSDKTGGAEPQHF. The CDR3 DNA reads TGTGCCACCAGTGACAAAACAGGGGGCGCAGAGCCCCAGCATTTT.

This clonotype was recorded a few times. This chain joins TRBV20-1 and TRBJ2-2, with 10 bases lining up with TRBD2. The CDR3 consists of 15 residues. The germline gives CDR1 DFQATT, CDR2 SNEGSKA (reference sequence). J lost 6 bases, V lost 6 bases, and 10 bases had no gene match. The CDR3 region is CSARTGTSVSGELFF. In DNA form, the CDR3 reads TGCAGTGCAAGGACCGGGACTAGCGTTTCCGGGGAGCTGTTTTTT.

V and J are TRBV9 and TRBJ2-7; 11 bases match TRBD2. CDR1 and CDR2 from the germline V gene are SGDLS and YYNGEE. CDR3 size: 15 residues. V gave up 3 bases and J gave up 5 bases; unmatched junction bases: 7. The CDR3 DNA is TGTGCCAGCAGCGGGCTAGCGGGAGGAGGGGACGAGCAGTACTTC. Its protein is CASSGLAGGGDEQYF.

This sequence joins TRBV19 and TRBJ2-7, with TRBD2 identical over 10 bases. CDR1 is LNHDA, CDR2 SQIVND, per germline (reference sequence). V was clipped by 5 bases and J by 3 bases; unmatched bases: 4. The CDR3 is 14 residues long. The CDR3 spells CASSEAGGGYEQYF. As DNA, the CDR3 is TGTGCCAGTAGTGAAGCGGGAGGGGGCTACGAGCAGTACTTC.

In this sample, this clonotype turned up many times. The genes are TRBV7-9 and TRBJ2-3; maybe TRBD2 (5 bases). Germline V gene data show CDR1 as SEHNR and CDR2 as FQNEAQ (reference sequence). The CDR3 extends over 13 amino acids. Trimming shortened V by 6 bases and J by 2 bases, and 9 bases separated the two germline ends. DNA of the CDR3: TGTGCCAGCAGTCTGGGAGCCACAGATACGCAGTATTTT. Its protein product is CASSLGATDTQYF.

This clonotype was seen many times. One end of the junction fails to match germline, which may point to a read error. This chain connects TRBV12-3 or TRBV12-4 to TRBJ2-7; D is perhaps TRBD1 or TRBD2 (5 bases each). This CDR3 is built from 13 residues. The CDR3 region is CAGSRDRPYEQYF. CDR3 in DNA: TGTGCCGGCAGCCGGGACCGTCCCTACGAGCAGTACTTC.

The chain combines TRBV2 with TRBJ1-2; D perhaps matches TRBD1 (6 bases). The CDR3 is 11 residues long. V was trimmed by 10 bases and J by 8 bases, leaving 14 bases between them. Germline V gene lookup returns CDR1 SNHLY and CDR2 FYNNEI. The CDR3 reads CAIMDREGYTF. The CDR3 coding sequence is TGTGCCATCATGGACAGAGAAGGCTACACCTTC.

This chain joins TRBV18 and TRBJ2-5; 8 bases align to TRBD1. After removal of 3 bases from V and 5 bases from J, the junction contained 5 bases not matched to a gene. Germline CDR1 and CDR2: KGHSH and LQKENI. This CDR3 comprises 14 residues. The CDR3 coding sequence is TGTGCCAGCTCACCCAGGGGGCCAGGCGAGACCCAGTACTTC. It translates to CASSPRGPGETQYF.

The rearrangement links TRBV12-3 or TRBV12-4 to TRBJ1-5; 8 bases map to TRBD1. V shed 5 bases, J shed 5 bases, and the junction held 2 bases outside the gene matches. This CDR3 contains 13 residues. CDR3 in amino acids: CASSRQGHQPQHF. The CDR3 DNA is TGTGCCAGCAGTCGACAGGGGCATCAGCCCCAGCATTTT.